This is a list of T cell receptor beta chains from one sample in a study of human T cells and chemical hapten exposure. TCRdb re-called the RACE reads through MiXCR, storing one row per CDR3 protein. The repertoire has roughly 90,000 distinct CDR3 sequences, roughly a tenth of them found once; the top ten carry approximately 1.1%. Material: whole blood, obtained in connection with sensitization to the hapten diphenylcyclopropenone (DPC). Receptor source: a woman in her 30s with alopecia areata. Some clones in this sample may be carry-over from other donors' samples. The CDR3 runs from the conserved cysteine through the conserved F or W. Each record gives: J gene, clone size, V gene, D gene, CDR3 DNA, CDR3 protein. The D gene is left open where the match is weak. Expanded clones are given a class, and other clones once, few, many or no size at all.

j_gene: TRBJ2-1
abundance: many
v_gene: TRBV2
d_gene: NA
CDR3nt: TGTGCCAGCAAGCTAGAGTCCAATGAGCAGTTCTTC
CDR3aa: CASKLESNEQFF

j_gene: TRBJ2-7
abundance: few
v_gene: TRBV4-3
d_gene: NA
CDR3nt: TGCGCCAGCAGCCATTCCTGGACAGCGACCTACGAGCAGTACTTC
CDR3aa: CASSHSWTATYEQYF

j_gene: TRBJ2-1
abundance: NA
v_gene: TRBV6-5
d_gene: NA
CDR3nt: TGTGCCAGCACCCCAAGGGACAATGAGCAGTTCTTC
CDR3aa: CASTPRDNEQFF

j_gene: TRBJ2-7
abundance: many
v_gene: TRBV27
d_gene: NA
CDR3nt: TGTGCCAGCAGTTTATCGGCGCACGAGCAGTACTTC
CDR3aa: CASSLSAHEQYF

j_gene: TRBJ2-3
abundance: NA
v_gene: TRBV6-2/TRBV6-3
d_gene: TRBD2
CDR3nt: TGTGCCAGCAGGACTAGCGGGGCTCAGGGGAATACGCAGTATTTT
CDR3aa: CASRTSGAQGNTQYF

j_gene: TRBJ2-1
abundance: many
v_gene: TRBV19
d_gene: NA
CDR3nt: TGTGCCAGTAGTTCTAACAGGGCATTGAACTACAATGAGCAGTTCTTC
CDR3aa: CASSSNRALNYNEQFF

j_gene: TRBJ2-3
abundance: NA
v_gene: TRBV28
d_gene: TRBD2
CDR3nt: TGTGCCAGCAGACTAGCGGGAGGTCCTAGCACAGATACGCAGTATTTT
CDR3aa: CASRLAGGPSTDTQYF

j_gene: TRBJ1-6
abundance: many
v_gene: TRBV14
d_gene: NA
CDR3nt: TGTGCCAGCAGCTTACGGAGTGATAATTCACCCCTCCACTTT
CDR3aa: CASSLRSDNSPLHF

j_gene: TRBJ2-1
abundance: many
v_gene: TRBV7-6
d_gene: TRBD1
CDR3nt: TGTGCCAGCAGCCCGGGACAGGGGACCTACAATGAGCAGTTCTTC
CDR3aa: CASSPGQGTYNEQFF

j_gene: TRBJ2-7
abundance: few
v_gene: TRBV2
d_gene: TRBD2
CDR3nt: TGTGCCAGCAGGGGCCGTGAGGGGTTTCTAGCGGGAGCCTACGAGCAGTACTTC
CDR3aa: CASRGREGFLAGAYEQYF

j_gene: TRBJ2-2
abundance: many
v_gene: TRBV14
d_gene: NA
CDR3nt: TGTGCCAGCAGCCAAGCGGGGGCCCTCACCGGGGAGCTGTTTTTT
CDR3aa: CASSQAGALTGELFF

j_gene: TRBJ2-1
abundance: many
v_gene: TRBV20-1
d_gene: NA
CDR3nt: TGCAGGGCCACGGGGGACGAGCAGTTCTTC
CDR3aa: CRATGDEQFF

j_gene: TRBJ2-7
abundance: NA
v_gene: TRBV16
d_gene: NA
CDR3nt: TGTGCCAGCAGCCCCGGACACTCGTCCGAGCAGTACTTC
CDR3aa: CASSPGHSSEQYF

j_gene: TRBJ2-5
abundance: NA
v_gene: TRBV29-1
d_gene: TRBD1
CDR3nt: TGCAGCGTTGAAGCGGACAGGGGGCCCCCAGAGACCCAGTACTTC
CDR3aa: CSVEADRGPPETQYF

j_gene: TRBJ2-7
abundance: NA
v_gene: TRBV7-2
d_gene: TRBD2
CDR3nt: TGTGCCAGCAGCTCGGGACTAGCGGGACCCTACGAGCAGTACTTC
CDR3aa: CASSSGLAGPYEQYF

j_gene: TRBJ1-1
abundance: many
v_gene: TRBV4-2
d_gene: NA
CDR3nt: TGTGCCAGCAGCCAAGAGCAGGGATTTAACACTGAAGCTTTCTTT
CDR3aa: CASSQEQGFNTEAFF

j_gene: TRBJ2-2
abundance: many
v_gene: TRBV7-6
d_gene: NA
CDR3nt: TGTGCCAGCGGGGGTCGGCAGGGAACCAACACCGGGGAGCTGTTTTTT
CDR3aa: CASGGRQGTNTGELFF

j_gene: TRBJ2-5
abundance: NA
v_gene: TRBV29-1
d_gene: TRBD1
CDR3nt: TGCAGCGTGAGGCCCCAGGGGGCTGGTCAAGAGACCCAGTACTTC
CDR3aa: CSVRPQGAGQETQYF

j_gene: TRBJ2-3
abundance: NA
v_gene: TRBV10-2
d_gene: NA
CDR3nt: TGCGCCAGCAGTGTCCCAACTTTAGGCACAGATACGCAGTATTTT
CDR3aa: CASSVPTLGTDTQYF

j_gene: TRBJ2-5
abundance: NA
v_gene: TRBV11-2
d_gene: NA
CDR3nt: TGTGCCAGCAGCTCCGGAAGCGGGTACCAAGAGACCCAGTACTTC
CDR3aa: CASSSGSGYQETQYF

j_gene: TRBJ2-5
abundance: few
v_gene: TRBV20-1
d_gene: NA
CDR3nt: TGCAGTGCTAGAGATCCCCAAGGGATGGGAGAGACCCAGTACTTC
CDR3aa: CSARDPQGMGETQYF

j_gene: TRBJ1-6
abundance: many
v_gene: TRBV3-1
d_gene: NA
CDR3nt: TGTGCCAGCAGCCAAGACTTGGGGGGGAATTCACCCCTCCACTTT
CDR3aa: CASSQDLGGNSPLHF

j_gene: TRBJ1-1
abundance: NA
v_gene: TRBV18
d_gene: TRBD1
CDR3nt: TGTGCCAGCTCCCAAGGACAGGGCTTGGATACTGAAGCTTTCTTT
CDR3aa: CASSQGQGLDTEAFF

j_gene: TRBJ2-5
abundance: few
v_gene: TRBV7-9
d_gene: TRBD1
CDR3nt: TGTGCCAGCAGCTTAGCCCAGACAGGGCCAAGGACCCAGTACTTC
CDR3aa: CASSLAQTGPRTQYF

j_gene: TRBJ2-1
abundance: few
v_gene: TRBV24-1
d_gene: TRBD1
CDR3nt: TGTGCCACCAGTGCTGACCTCTTTCAGAGACAGGGGGGCTACAATGAGCAGTTCTTC
CDR3aa: CATSADLFQRQGGYNEQFF

j_gene: TRBJ2-1
abundance: many
v_gene: TRBV4-3
d_gene: TRBD2
CDR3nt: TGCGCCAGCAGCCGCGGGGGGTCGGCTTACAATGAGCAGTTCTTC
CDR3aa: CASSRGGSAYNEQFF